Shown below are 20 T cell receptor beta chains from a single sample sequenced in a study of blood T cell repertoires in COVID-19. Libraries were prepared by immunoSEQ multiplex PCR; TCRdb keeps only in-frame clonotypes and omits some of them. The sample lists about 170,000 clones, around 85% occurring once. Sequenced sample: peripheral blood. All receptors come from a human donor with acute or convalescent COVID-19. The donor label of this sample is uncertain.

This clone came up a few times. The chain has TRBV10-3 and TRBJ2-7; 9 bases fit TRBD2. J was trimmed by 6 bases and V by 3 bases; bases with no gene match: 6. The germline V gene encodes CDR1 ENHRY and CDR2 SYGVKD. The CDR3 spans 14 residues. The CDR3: CAISDLLAGSEQYF. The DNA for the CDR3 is TGTGCCATCAGTGATCTGCTAGCGGGAAGCGAGCAGTACTTC.

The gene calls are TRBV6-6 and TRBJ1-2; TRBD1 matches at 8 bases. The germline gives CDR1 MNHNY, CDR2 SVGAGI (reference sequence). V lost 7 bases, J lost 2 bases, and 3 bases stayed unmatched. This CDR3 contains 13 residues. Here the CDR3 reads CASTQGANYGYTF. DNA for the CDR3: TGTGCCAGCACGCAGGGGGCGAACTATGGCTACACCTTC.

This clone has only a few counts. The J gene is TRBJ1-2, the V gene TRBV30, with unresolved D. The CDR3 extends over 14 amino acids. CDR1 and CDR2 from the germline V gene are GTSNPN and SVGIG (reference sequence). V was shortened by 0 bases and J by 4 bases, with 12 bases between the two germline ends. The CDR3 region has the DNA TGTGCCTGGAGTGTACGAGGGCGGGTCTATGGCTACACCTTC. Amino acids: CAWSVRGRVYGYTF.

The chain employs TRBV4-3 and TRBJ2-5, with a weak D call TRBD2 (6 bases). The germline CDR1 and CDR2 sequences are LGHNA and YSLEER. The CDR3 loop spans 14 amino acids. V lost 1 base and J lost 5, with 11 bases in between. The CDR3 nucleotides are TGCGCCAGCAGCCAAGGACTAGGCCGGGAGACCCAGTACTTC. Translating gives CASSQGLGRETQYF.

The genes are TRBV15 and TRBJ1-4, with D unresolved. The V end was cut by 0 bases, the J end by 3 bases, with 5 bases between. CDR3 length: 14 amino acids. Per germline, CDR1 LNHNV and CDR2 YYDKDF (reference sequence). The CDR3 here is CATSRDPANEKLFF. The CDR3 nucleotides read TGTGCCACCAGCAGAGATCCAGCTAATGAAAAACTGTTTTTT.

This CDR3 reads CASSQTGMNTGELFF. In DNA form, the CDR3 reads TGTGCCAGCTCGCAAACAGGGATGAACACCGGGGAGCTGTTTTTT. The chain joins TRBV18 to TRBJ2-2; a possible D gene is TRBD1 (6 bases). CDR3 length: 15 amino acids. V lost 6 bases and J lost 1, with 12 bases in between. The germline V gene has CDR1 KGHSH and CDR2 LQKENI.

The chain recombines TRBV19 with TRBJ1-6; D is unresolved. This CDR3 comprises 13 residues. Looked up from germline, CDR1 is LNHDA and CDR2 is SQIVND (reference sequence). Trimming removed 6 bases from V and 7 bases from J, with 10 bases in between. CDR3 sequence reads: CASRNRENSPLHF. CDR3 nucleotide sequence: TGTGCCAGTAGGAACAGAGAGAATTCACCCCTCCACTTT.

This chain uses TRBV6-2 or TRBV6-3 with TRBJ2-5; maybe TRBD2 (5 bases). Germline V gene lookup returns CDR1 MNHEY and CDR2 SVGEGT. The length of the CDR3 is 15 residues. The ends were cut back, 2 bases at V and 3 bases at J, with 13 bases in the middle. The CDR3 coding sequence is TGTGCCAGCAGTTACCACGGGGTCGATAAAGAGACCCAGTACTTC. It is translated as CASSYHGVDKETQYF.

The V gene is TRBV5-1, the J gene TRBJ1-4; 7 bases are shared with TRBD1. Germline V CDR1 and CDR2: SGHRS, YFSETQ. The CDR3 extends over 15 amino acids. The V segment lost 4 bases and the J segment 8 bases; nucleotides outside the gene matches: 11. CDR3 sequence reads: CASSVSTGLEEKLFF. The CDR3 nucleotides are TGCGCCAGCAGCGTATCGACAGGGCTAGAAGAAAAACTGTTTTTT.

CDR3 in amino acids: CASSLGSRLATNEKLFF. CDR3 DNA sequence: TGTGCCAGCAGCTTAGGGTCTAGGCTCGCAACTAATGAAAAACTGTTTTTT. V is TRBV7-9 and J is TRBJ1-4; no reliable D call. This CDR3 is 17 amino acids long. Looked up from germline, CDR1 is SEHNR and CDR2 is FQNEAQ (reference sequence). V was trimmed by 1 base and J by 0 bases, leaving 12 bases between them.

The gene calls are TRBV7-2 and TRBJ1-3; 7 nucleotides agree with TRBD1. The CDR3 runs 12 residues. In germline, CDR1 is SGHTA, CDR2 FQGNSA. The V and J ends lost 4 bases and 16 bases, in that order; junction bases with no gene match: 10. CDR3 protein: CASSSNRDSAYF. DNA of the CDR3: TGTGCCAGCAGCTCCAACCGGGACAGTGCGTATTTT.

The CDR3 bases are TGTGCCAGCAGCTCCCTATACGCCTACAATGAGCAGTTCTTC. This encodes CASSSLYAYNEQFF. This chain uses TRBV7-2 with TRBJ2-1, with no clear D. Looked up from germline, CDR1 is SGHTA and CDR2 is FQGNSA. Trimming took off 4 bases at V and 2 bases at J, with 9 bases between the two ends. This CDR3 region has 14 residues.

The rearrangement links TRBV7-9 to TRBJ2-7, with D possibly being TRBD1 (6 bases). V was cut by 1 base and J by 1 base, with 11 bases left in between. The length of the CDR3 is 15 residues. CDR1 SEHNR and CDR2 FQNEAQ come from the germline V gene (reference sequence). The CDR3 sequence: CASSLDRESSYEQYF. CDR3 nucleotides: TGTGCCAGCAGCTTAGACAGGGAATCGTCCTACGAGCAGTACTTC.

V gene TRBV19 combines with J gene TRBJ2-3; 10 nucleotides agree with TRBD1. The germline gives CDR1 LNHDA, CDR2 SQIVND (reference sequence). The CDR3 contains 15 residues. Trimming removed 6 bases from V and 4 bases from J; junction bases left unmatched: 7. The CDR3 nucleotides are TGTGCCAGTAGAAGACAGGGGGCGAGCGCAGATACGCAGTATTTT. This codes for CASRRQGASADTQYF.

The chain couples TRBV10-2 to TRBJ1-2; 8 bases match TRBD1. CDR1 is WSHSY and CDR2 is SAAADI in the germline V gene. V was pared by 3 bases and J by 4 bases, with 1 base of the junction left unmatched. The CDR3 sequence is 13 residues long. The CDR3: CASSDRGRYGYTF. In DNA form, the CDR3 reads TGCGCCAGCAGTGACAGGGGGCGCTATGGCTACACCTTC.

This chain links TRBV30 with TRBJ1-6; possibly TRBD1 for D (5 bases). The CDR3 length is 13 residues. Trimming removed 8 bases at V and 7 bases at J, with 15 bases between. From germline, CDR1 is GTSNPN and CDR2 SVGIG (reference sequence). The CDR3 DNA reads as TGTGCCCAGAGTCGGGGGTGGAATTCACCCCTCCACTTT. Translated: CAQSRGWNSPLHF.

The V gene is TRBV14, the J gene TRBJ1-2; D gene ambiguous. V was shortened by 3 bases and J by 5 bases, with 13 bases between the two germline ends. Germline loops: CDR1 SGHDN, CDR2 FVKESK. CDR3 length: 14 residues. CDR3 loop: CASSHIRGTYGYTF. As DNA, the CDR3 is TGTGCCAGCAGCCATATCCGGGGTACATATGGCTACACCTTC.

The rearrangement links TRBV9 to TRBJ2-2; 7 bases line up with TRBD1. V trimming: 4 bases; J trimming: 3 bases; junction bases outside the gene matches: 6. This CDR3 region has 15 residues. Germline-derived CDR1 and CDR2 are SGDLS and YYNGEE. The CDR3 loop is CASSPRQGHTGELFF. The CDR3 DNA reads TGTGCCAGCAGCCCCCGACAGGGCCACACCGGGGAGCTGTTTTTT.

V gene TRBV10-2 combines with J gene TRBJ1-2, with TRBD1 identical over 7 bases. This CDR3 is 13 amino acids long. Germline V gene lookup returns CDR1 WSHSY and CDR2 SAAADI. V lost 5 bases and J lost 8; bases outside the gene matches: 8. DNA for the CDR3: TGCGCCAGCAGTTTAAAGGGGGCGGGGGGCTACACCTTC. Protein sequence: CASSLKGAGGYTF.

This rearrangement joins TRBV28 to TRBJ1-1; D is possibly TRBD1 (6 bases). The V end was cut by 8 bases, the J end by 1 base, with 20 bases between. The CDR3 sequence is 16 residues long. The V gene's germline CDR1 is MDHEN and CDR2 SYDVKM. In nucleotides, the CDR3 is TGTGCCAGCCACTGGGGGGGCGCGCCGAAGAACACTGAAGCTTTCTTT. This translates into CASHWGGAPKNTEAFF.